This T cell receptor beta chain comes out of a study of blood T cell repertoires in COVID-19. Data came from immunoSEQ multiplex PCR; TCRdb stores just in-frame clones and leaves some out. The repertoire has approximately 270,000 clones, 80% to 90% of them found once; the top ten carry 8% to 13%. This receptor was taken from a woman in her 70s with acute or convalescent COVID-19. The material sequenced was peripheral blood.

The CDR3 region is CASKGVETGINEKLFF. The CDR3 DNA sequence: TGTGCCAGCAAAGGGGTAGAGACAGGCATTAATGAAAAACTGTTTTTT. This sequence joins TRBV27 and TRBJ1-4; D is possibly TRBD1 (6 bases). Trimming stripped 7 bases from V and 4 bases from J, with 19 bases between. Germline values: CDR1 MNHEY, CDR2 SMNVEV (reference sequence). The CDR3 totals 16 residues.